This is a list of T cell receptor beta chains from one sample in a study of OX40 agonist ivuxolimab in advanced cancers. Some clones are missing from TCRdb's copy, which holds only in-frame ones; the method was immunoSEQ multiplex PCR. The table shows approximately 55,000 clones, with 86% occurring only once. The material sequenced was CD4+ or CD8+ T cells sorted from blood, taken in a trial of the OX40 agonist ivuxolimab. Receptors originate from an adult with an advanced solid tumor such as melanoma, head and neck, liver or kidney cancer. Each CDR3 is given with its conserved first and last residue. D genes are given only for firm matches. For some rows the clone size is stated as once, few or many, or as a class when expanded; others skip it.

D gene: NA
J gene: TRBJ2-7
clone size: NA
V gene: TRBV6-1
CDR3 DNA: TGTGCCAGCAGTGTCGCAGTTTCCTACGAGCAGTACTTC
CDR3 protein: CASSVAVSYEQYF

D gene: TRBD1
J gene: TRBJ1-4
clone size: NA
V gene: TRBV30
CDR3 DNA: TGTGCCTGCAAACCGGGACAGGGGAGTGAAAAACTGTTTTTT
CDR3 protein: CACKPGQGSEKLFF

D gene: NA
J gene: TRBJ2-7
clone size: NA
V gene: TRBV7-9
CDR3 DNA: TGTGCCAGCAGGGGGGACATCTCCTACGAGCAGTACTTC
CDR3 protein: CASRGDISYEQYF

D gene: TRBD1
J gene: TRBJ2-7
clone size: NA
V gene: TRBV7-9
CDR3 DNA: TGTGCCAGCAGCCCCGGGACAGGGGGTGACTTGGGCGAGCAGTACTTC
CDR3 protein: CASSPGTGGDLGEQYF

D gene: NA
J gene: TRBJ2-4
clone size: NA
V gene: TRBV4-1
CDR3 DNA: TGCGCCAGCAGCCGGGCCGGAGGGATAGCCAAAAACATTCAGTACTTC
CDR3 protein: CASSRAGGIAKNIQYF

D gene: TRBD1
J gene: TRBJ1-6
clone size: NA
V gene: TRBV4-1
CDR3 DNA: TGCGCCAGCAGCCATAACGGACAGGGTCTGGGTTCACCCCTCCACTTT
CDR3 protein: CASSHNGQGLGSPLHF

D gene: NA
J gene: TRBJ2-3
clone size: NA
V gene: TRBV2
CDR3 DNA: TGTGCCAGCTTAGCGGTATTAAGCACAGATACGCAGTATTTT
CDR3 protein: CASLAVLSTDTQYF

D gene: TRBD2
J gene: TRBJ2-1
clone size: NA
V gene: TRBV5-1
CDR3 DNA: TGCGCCAGCAGCGCAGGGACTATTCAGAATGAGCAGTTCTTC
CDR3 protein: CASSAGTIQNEQFF

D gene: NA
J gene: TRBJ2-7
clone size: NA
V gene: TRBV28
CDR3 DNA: TGTGCCAGCAGTTTAGTCGGGTACTCCGAGCAGTACTTC
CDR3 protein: CASSLVGYSEQYF

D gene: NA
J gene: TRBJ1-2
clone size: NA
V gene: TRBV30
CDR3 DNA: TGTGCCTGGAGTGTGAACAGGGTGGACTATGGCTACACCTTC
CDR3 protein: CAWSVNRVDYGYTF

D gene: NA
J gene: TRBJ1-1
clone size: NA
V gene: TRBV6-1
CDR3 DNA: TGTGCCAGCAGAAACCCGTGGGAGAACACTGAAGCTTTCTTT
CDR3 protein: CASRNPWENTEAFF

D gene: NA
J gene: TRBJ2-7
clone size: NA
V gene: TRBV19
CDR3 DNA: TGTGCCAGTAGTATCGGCAGGGACTACGAGCAGTACTTC
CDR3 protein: CASSIGRDYEQYF

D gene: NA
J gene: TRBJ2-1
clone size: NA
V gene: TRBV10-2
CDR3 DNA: TGCGCCAGCAGTGGGAGCTCCTACAATGAGCAGTTCTTC
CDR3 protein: CASSGSSYNEQFF

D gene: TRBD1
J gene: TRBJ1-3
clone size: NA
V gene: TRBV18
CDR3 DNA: TGTGCCAGCTCAGGCGGGACAGGATTTGCGGGAAACACCATATATTTT
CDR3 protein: CASSGGTGFAGNTIYF

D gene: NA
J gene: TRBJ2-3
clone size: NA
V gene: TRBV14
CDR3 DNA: TGTGCCAGCAGCCAAGTGGACTCCACAGATACGCAGTATTTT
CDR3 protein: CASSQVDSTDTQYF

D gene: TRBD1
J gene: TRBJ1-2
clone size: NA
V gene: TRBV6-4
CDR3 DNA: TGTGCCAGCAGGCAGGGGGCGCCTACTCAAAAAGCTAACTATGGCTACACCTTC
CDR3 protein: CASRQGAPTQKANYGYTF

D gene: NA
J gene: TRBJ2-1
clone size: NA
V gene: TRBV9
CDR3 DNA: TGTGCCAGCAGCGTAGTGACTAGGCCATACAATGAGCAGTTCTTC
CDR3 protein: CASSVVTRPYNEQFF

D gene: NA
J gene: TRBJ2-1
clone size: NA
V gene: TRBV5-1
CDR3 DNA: TGCGCCAGCAGCTTAGGCAAACAGGGTTTGGGTTTGGGCTCCTACAATGAGCAGTTCTTC
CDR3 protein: CASSLGKQGLGLGSYNEQFF

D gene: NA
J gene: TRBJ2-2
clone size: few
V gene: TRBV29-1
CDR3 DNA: TGCAGCACCCCAGGGGGAGGGGCCGGGGAGCTGTTTTTT
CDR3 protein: CSTPGGGAGELFF

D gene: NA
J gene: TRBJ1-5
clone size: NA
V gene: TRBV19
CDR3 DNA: TGTGCCAGTAGTACACCCCCGGCCGAGCCCCAGCATTTT
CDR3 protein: CASSTPPAEPQHF